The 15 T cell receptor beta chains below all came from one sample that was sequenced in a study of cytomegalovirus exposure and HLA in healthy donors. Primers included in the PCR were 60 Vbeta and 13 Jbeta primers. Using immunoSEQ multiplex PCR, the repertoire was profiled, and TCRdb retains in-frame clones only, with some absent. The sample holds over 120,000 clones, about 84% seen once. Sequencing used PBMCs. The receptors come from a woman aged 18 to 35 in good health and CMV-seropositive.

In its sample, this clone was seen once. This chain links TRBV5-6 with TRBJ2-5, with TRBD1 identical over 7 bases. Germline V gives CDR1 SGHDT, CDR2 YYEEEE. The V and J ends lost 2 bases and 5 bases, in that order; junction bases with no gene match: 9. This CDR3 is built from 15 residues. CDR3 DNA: TGTGCCAGCAGCTTCCTCCGACAGGGTCCGGAGACCCAGTACTTC. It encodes CASSFLRQGPETQYF.

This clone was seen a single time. CDR3 in amino acids: CASSQDRSYEQYF. The CDR3, as DNA: TGTGCCAGCAGCCAGGACAGGTCCTACGAGCAGTACTTC. V usage is TRBV6-5 and J usage is TRBJ2-7, with TRBD1 matching over 7 bases. The CDR3 loop spans 13 amino acids. Germline V gene data show CDR1 as MNHEY and CDR2 as SVGAGI. Germline trimming cut 6 bases from V and 1 base from J; bases unmatched to any gene: 3.

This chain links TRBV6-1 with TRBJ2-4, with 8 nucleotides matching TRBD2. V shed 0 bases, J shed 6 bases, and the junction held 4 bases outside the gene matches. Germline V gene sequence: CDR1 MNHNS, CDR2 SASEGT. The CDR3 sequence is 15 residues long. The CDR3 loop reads CASSEAAGGPNIQYF. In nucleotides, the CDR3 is TGTGCCAGCAGTGAAGCGGCGGGGGGCCCAAACATTCAGTACTTC.

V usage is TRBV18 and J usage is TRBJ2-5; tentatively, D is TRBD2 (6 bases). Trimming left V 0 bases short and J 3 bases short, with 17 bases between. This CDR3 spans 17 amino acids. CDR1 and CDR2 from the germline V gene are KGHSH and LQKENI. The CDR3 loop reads CASSPPKSTRLEETQYF. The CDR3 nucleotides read TGTGCCAGCTCACCACCCAAATCGACTAGGCTGGAAGAGACCCAGTACTTC.

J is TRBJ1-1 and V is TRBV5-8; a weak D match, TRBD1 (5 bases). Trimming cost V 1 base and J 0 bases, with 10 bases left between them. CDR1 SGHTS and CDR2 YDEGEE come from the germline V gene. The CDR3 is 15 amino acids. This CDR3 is CASSLIDRLNTEAFF. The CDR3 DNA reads TGTGCCAGCAGCTTGATCGACAGATTGAACACTGAAGCTTTCTTT.

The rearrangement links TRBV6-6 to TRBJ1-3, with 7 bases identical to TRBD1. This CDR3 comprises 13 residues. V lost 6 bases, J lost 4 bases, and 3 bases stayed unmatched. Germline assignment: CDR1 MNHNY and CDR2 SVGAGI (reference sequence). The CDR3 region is CASRQGLGNTIYF. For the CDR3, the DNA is TGTGCCAGCAGACAGGGGTTAGGAAACACCATATATTTT.

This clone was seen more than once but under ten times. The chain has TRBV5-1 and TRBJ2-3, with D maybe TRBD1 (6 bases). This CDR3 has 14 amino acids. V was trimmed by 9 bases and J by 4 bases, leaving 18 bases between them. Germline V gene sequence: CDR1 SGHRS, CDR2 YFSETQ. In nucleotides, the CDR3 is TGCGCCACCACCAGGGGTACCGGGGCAGATACGCAGTATTTT. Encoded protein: CATTRGTGADTQYF.

CDR3 sequence (DNA): TGTGCCAGCAGCCGGGACTGGAACTATGGCTACACCTTC. Its protein is CASSRDWNYGYTF. The chain has TRBV14 and TRBJ1-2; D is perhaps TRBD1 (5 bases). The CDR3 totals 13 residues. Germline V gives CDR1 SGHDN, CDR2 FVKESK. V shed 4 bases and J shed 2 bases, with 8 bases lying between them.

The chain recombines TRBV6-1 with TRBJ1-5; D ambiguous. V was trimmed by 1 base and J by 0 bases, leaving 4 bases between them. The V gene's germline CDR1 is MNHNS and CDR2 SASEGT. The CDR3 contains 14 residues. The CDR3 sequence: CASSEVISNQPQHF. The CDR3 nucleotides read TGTGCCAGCAGTGAAGTAATTAGCAATCAGCCCCAGCATTTT.

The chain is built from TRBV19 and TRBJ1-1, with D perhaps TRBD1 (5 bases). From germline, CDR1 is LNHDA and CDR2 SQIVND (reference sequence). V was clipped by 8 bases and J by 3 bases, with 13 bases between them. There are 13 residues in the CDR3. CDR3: CASSGGADTEAFF. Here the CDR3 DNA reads TGTGCCAGTTCGGGCGGGGCGGACACTGAAGCTTTCTTT.

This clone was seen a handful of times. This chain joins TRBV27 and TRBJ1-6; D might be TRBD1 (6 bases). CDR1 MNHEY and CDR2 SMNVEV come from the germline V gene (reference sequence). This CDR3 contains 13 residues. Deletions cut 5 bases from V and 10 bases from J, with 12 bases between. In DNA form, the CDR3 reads TGTGCCAGCAGTCCCAGGGACACCTCACCCCTCCACTTT. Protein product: CASSPRDTSPLHF.

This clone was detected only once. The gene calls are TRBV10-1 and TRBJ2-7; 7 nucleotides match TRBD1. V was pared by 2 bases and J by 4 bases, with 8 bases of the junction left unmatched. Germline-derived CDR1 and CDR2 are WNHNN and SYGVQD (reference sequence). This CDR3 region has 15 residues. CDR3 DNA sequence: TGCGCCAGCAGTGAGAGCCCCCGGACAGGTTACGAGCAGTACTTC. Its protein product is CASSESPRTGYEQYF.

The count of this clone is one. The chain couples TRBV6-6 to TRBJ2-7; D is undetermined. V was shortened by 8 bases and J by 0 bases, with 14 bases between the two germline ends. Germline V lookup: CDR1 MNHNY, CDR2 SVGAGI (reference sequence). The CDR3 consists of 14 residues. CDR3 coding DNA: TGTGCCAGCCATCAGGAACCGAGCTCCTACGAGCAGTACTTC. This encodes CASHQEPSSYEQYF.

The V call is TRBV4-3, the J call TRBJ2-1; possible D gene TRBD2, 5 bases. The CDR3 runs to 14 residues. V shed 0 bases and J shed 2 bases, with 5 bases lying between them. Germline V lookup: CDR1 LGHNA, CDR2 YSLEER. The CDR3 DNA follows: TGCGCCAGCAGCCAAGAGGGAGCCTACAATGAGCAGTTCTTC. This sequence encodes CASSQEGAYNEQFF.

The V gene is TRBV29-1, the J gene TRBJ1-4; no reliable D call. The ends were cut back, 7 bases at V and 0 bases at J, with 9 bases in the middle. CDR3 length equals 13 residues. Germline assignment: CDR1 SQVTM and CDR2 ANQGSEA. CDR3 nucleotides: TGCAGCGCGGGGATCGCAACTAATGAAAAACTGTTTTTT. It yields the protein CSAGIATNEKLFF.